A single T cell receptor (beta chain) is shown here with its context. Its antigen is not identified. Germline is not matched at one junction end, which may reflect a read error. The entry originates in a study of cytomegalovirus exposure and HLA in healthy donors. Overall study findings and caveats: In vitro confirmation showed a few CMV-associated chains to be CMV antigen specific. Most CMV-associated TCR beta chains appeared HLA-restricted in a later analysis. Using the classifier, cytomegalovirus status was reportedly diagnosed with high specificity and sensitivity. An Asian-associated ancestry cluster reportedly showed fewer N-insertions than the approximately 600-donor mean in a later analysis.

PCR was performed using 60 Vbeta and 13 Jbeta primers. Produced via immunoSEQ multiplex PCR; TCRdb's table is partial and in-frame only. In the table there are about 120,000 clones, under 90% of which are singletons. The source is a woman aged 40 to 55 in good health and CMV-seropositive. Input material: PBMCs.

The CDR3 spells CASSEGSGGDF. CDR3 DNA: TGTGCCAGCAGTGAGGGTAGCGGGGGGGACTTC. This sequence joins TRBV2 and TRBJ2-7; TRBD2 aligns across 11 bases. Per the germline V gene, CDR1 is SNHLY and CDR2 is FYNNEI. This CDR3 is 11 amino acids long.